These 18 T cell receptor beta chains came from one sample sequenced in a study of OX40 agonist ivuxolimab in advanced cancers. The data were produced by immunoSEQ multiplex PCR, yet TCRdb's version contains in-frame clones alone and is incomplete. The sample has about 150,000 clones; approximately 94% are singletons. The sequenced sample was CD4+ or CD8+ T cells sorted from blood, obtained in a trial of the OX40 agonist ivuxolimab. Receptors originate from an adult with an advanced solid tumor such as melanoma, head and neck, liver or kidney cancer.

The V and J genes are TRBV11-2 and TRBJ2-5; no clear D gene. The CDR3 sequence is 16 residues long. CDR1 SGHAT and CDR2 FQNNGV come from the germline V gene. V was clipped by 2 bases and J by 2 bases, with 15 bases between them. CDR3 sequence reads: CASSLRRGEVQETQYF. In DNA, the CDR3 is TGTGCCAGCAGCTTACGACGCGGAGAAGTTCAAGAGACCCAGTACTTC.

The V and J genes are TRBV2 and TRBJ1-1; possibly TRBD1 for D (5 bases). The germline V gene has CDR1 SNHLY and CDR2 FYNNEI. This CDR3 has 14 amino acids. V lost 7 bases, J lost 3 bases, and 15 bases lay in between. Written as DNA, the CDR3 is TGTGCCAGCAAATGGGGGTGGAGGGACACTGAAGCTTTCTTT. Residues: CASKWGWRDTEAFF.

J is TRBJ2-1 and V is TRBV7-3; 7 bases line up with TRBD2. Per germline, CDR1 SGHTA and CDR2 FQGTGA. This CDR3 contains 22 residues. The ends lost 4 bases at V and 8 bases at J; junction bases unmatched: 32. The CDR3: CASSSRRGMGRDSRGGFDEQFF. The CDR3 DNA sequence: TGTGCCAGCAGCTCTAGGCGGGGGATGGGCCGGGACTCCCGTGGCGGGTTCGATGAGCAGTTCTTC.

The chain joins TRBV5-4 to TRBJ1-2; 8 positions match TRBD1. The CDR3 totals 14 residues. The V gene's germline CDR1 is SGHNT and CDR2 YYREEE (reference sequence). J was trimmed by 8 bases and V by 5 bases; bases with no gene match: 11. The CDR3 protein is CASRQDRDRRGYTF. The CDR3 DNA follows: TGTGCCAGCAGACAGGACAGGGATCGCCGCGGCTACACCTTC.

The chain recombines TRBV5-6 with TRBJ1-5; D ambiguous. The CDR3 loop spans 13 amino acids. V lost 4 bases and J lost 8, with 13 bases in between. From germline, CDR1 is SGHDT and CDR2 YYEEEE. CDR3 in amino acids: CASSPRPGEPQHF. The CDR3 coding sequence is TGTGCCAGCAGCCCAAGACCCGGGGAGCCCCAGCATTTT.

This clone turned up a few times. The chain joins TRBV28 to TRBJ1-2, with a weak D call TRBD1 (6 bases). V lost 9 bases to trimming and J lost 0 bases, with 11 bases between them. Germline CDR1 reads MDHEN; CDR2 reads SYDVKM. The CDR3 runs 13 residues. The CDR3 protein is CASGWTANYGYTF. The CDR3 DNA is TGTGCCAGTGGGTGGACAGCTAACTATGGCTACACCTTC.

This sequence joins TRBV9 and TRBJ1-2, with 8 bases identical to TRBD1. The CDR3 totals 14 residues. J was trimmed by 7 bases and V by 2 bases; bases with no gene match: 7. Germline V gene sequence: CDR1 SGDLS, CDR2 YYNGEE. The CDR3 spells CASSVFDRGGGYTF. Written as DNA, the CDR3 is TGTGCCAGCAGCGTTTTCGACAGGGGCGGTGGCTACACCTTC.

The chain couples TRBV6-5 to TRBJ1-5, with 7 bases identical to TRBD1. Germline lookup yields CDR1 MNHEY and CDR2 SVGAGI. CDR3 length: 13 amino acids. The V gene end was trimmed by 6 bases and the J gene end by 6 bases; junction bases not matched to a gene: 5. The CDR3 region has the DNA TGTGCCAGCAGCCGACAGGGCGGTCAGCCCCAGCATTTT. Amino acids: CASSRQGGQPQHF.

The chain has TRBV28 and TRBJ2-5, with 9 bases matching TRBD2. In germline, CDR1 is MDHEN, CDR2 SYDVKM. J gave up 6 bases and V 2 bases, and 7 bases lay outside the gene matches. This CDR3 has 15 residues. Written as DNA, the CDR3 is TGTGCCAGCAGTTTAGGGTCGGCGGGAGGGAAGACCCAGTACTTC. Encoded protein: CASSLGSAGGKTQYF.

The chain uses TRBV5-1 and TRBJ1-1; TRBD1 might be the D (6 bases). CDR1 is SGHRS, CDR2 YFSETQ, per germline. V lost 0 bases and J 11 bases, leaving 11 bases between the germline ends. The CDR3 sequence is 12 residues long. CDR3 sequence reads: CASSLGGPGAFF. The CDR3 bases are TGCGCCAGCAGCTTGGGGGGGCCTGGGGCTTTCTTT. The entire variable domain, with the rest obtained from reference TRBV5-1 and TRBJ1-1, is as follows: KAGVTQTPRYLIKTRGQQVTLSCSPISGHRSVSWYQQTPGQGLQFLFEYFSETQRNKGNFPGRFSGRQFSNSRSEMNVSTLELGDSALYLCASSLGGPGAFFGQGTRLTVV.

The chain has TRBV18 and TRBJ2-1, with 10 bases identical to TRBD1. The trim removed 3 bases at V and 8 bases at J, leaving 4 bases unmatched. The CDR3 sequence is 14 residues long. Germline V gives CDR1 KGHSH, CDR2 LQKENI. CDR3 amino acids: CASSPGQGYDEQFF. In nucleotides, the CDR3 is TGTGCCAGCTCACCGGGACAGGGGTACGATGAGCAGTTCTTC.

This clone was recorded only once. The V gene is TRBV4-3, the J gene TRBJ1-4; 11 bases match TRBD1. The V segment lost 1 base and the J segment 8 bases; nucleotides outside the gene matches: 9. Germline CDR1 reads LGHNA; CDR2 reads YSLEER. This CDR3 spans 17 amino acids. As DNA, the CDR3 is TGCGCCAGCAGCCAAGCATATACGGGACAGGGGGGGGAAAAACTGTTTTTT. Protein: CASSQAYTGQGGEKLFF.

The chain links TRBV5-1 to TRBJ1-2; 8 bases agree with TRBD1. The CDR3 consists of 14 residues. Germline-derived CDR1 and CDR2 are SGHRS and YFSETQ. Trimming at V came to 7 bases and at J to 3 bases, leaving 8 bases not matched to a gene. CDR3 amino acids: CASRPTGADYGYTF. DNA for the CDR3: TGCGCCAGCCGTCCGACAGGGGCGGACTATGGCTACACCTTC.

V gene TRBV10-2 combines with J gene TRBJ2-1, with 7 bases identical to TRBD1. Unmatched junction bases numbered 7, after V lost 2 bases and J lost 0 bases. CDR1 is WSHSY and CDR2 is SAAADI in the germline V gene. The CDR3 covers 17 residues. CDR3 protein: CASSEHLTGSSYNEQFF. CDR3 sequence (DNA): TGCGCCAGCAGTGAGCATCTGACAGGGAGCTCCTACAATGAGCAGTTCTTC.

This clone was seen just once. CDR3 DNA sequence: TGTGCCAGCAGCCCCCGGGAGTTCGAAGATACGCAGTATTTT. Its protein product is CASSPREFEDTQYF. This sequence joins TRBV7-8 and TRBJ2-3; maybe TRBD2 (6 bases). The germline V and J ends were trimmed by 5 bases and 5 bases, with 14 bases remaining between them. The germline gives CDR1 SGHVS, CDR2 FQNEAQ. The CDR3 runs to 14 residues.

The chain joins TRBV6-5 to TRBJ2-7; 7 nucleotides agree with TRBD2. Germline V lookup: CDR1 MNHEY, CDR2 SVGAGI. The CDR3 is made up of 14 amino acids. The V segment lost 5 bases and the J segment 4 bases; nucleotides outside the gene matches: 8. The CDR3 region is CASSPRGGGYEQYF. The CDR3 nucleotides are TGTGCCAGCAGTCCCCGGGGCGGGGGTTACGAGCAGTACTTC.

V gene TRBV9 combines with J gene TRBJ2-5; TRBD2 aligns across 9 bases. This CDR3 comprises 16 residues. CDR1 is SGDLS, CDR2 YYNGEE, per germline. The trim removed 4 bases at V and 1 base at J, leaving 8 bases unmatched. The CDR3 coding sequence is TGTGCCAGCAGCCCCCGACTAGCGGATTTCCAAGAGACCCAGTACTTC. Encoded protein: CASSPRLADFQETQYF.

The genes are TRBV9 and TRBJ2-2; TRBD2 agrees at 7 bases. This CDR3 comprises 18 residues. CDR1 is SGDLS and CDR2 is YYNGEE in the germline V gene. Trimming at V came to 2 bases and at J to 6 bases, leaving 16 bases not matched to a gene. The CDR3 DNA sequence: TGTGCCAGCAGCGTCGATTTATTTAGTGGGGCGGGAGCCGGGGAGCTGTTTTTT. It codes for CASSVDLFSGAGAGELFF.